This section outlines one T cell receptor beta chain sequence together with its context. CDR1 and CDR2 from the germline V gene are SGDLS and YYNGEE. The CDR3 contains 15 residues. V dropped 4 bases and J dropped 6; count of bases not matched to a gene: 8. Vbeta (60) and Jbeta (13) primers were used in the PCR. Libraries were prepared by immunoSEQ multiplex PCR; TCRdb keeps only in-frame clonotypes and omits some of them. This table holds some 160,000 clones, roughly 80% found once. This specimen belongs to a study of cytomegalovirus exposure and HLA in healthy donors. The sample consisted of PBMCs. The chain joins TRBV9 to TRBJ1-4, with 8 bases matching TRBD1. This clonotype was obtained from a male donor in good health and CMV-seronegative. This chain's CDR3 is CASSPQAGGYEKLFF. CDR3 nucleotides: TGTGCCAGCAGCCCCCAAGCAGGGGGCTATGAAAAACTGTTTTTT. Looking up the rest from reference TRBV9 and TRBJ1-4 gives the full variable domain: DSGVTQTPKHLITATGQRVTLRCSPRSGDLSVYWYQQSLDQGLQFLIQYYNGEERAKGNILERFSAQQFPDLHSELNLSSLELGDSALYFCASSPQAGGYEKLFFGSGTQLSVL.